One and the same sample provided the 30 T cell receptor beta chains below, sequenced in a study of radiation and T cells in renal cell carcinoma. Repertoires were generated with immunoSEQ multiplex PCR, while TCRdb's copy carries only in-frame clones and drops some. The repertoire consists of tens of thousands of clones, with roughly 79% occurring once and the leading ten covering under 7%. As for time point: blood 2 weeks post-SBRT. Documented treatment: 15 Gy SBRT to primary tumor, nephrectomy 4 weeks later. The sequencing here drew on blood, taken from a patient whose treatment included radiotherapy and nephrectomy. Receptors originate from a man aged 60 to 75 with renal cell carcinoma.

CDR3 amino acids: CASSITKLGLAGAGDTQYF. The CDR3 DNA reads TGTGCCAGCAGCATCACCAAATTGGGACTAGCGGGAGCTGGGGATACGCAGTATTTT. This chain connects TRBV13 to TRBJ2-3; 14 nucleotides align to TRBD2. The V gene's germline CDR1 is PRHDT and CDR2 FYEKMQ (reference sequence). The CDR3 totals 19 residues. V lost 5 bases to trimming and J lost 6 bases; unmatched junction nucleotides: 16.

This rearrangement joins TRBV20-1 to TRBJ2-7, with 10 bases aligning to TRBD1. The ends lost 6 bases at V and 12 bases at J; junction bases unmatched: 8. The CDR3 runs 11 residues. Germline V gene data show CDR1 as DFQATT and CDR2 as SNEGSKA (reference sequence). The CDR3 here is CSARQGAMRYF. The CDR3 nucleotides are TGCAGTGCCAGACAGGGGGCTATGCGGTACTTC.

This chain links TRBV10-1 with TRBJ2-5; 7 nucleotides match TRBD1. Germline-derived CDR1 and CDR2 are WNHNN and SYGVQD (reference sequence). This CDR3 has 12 residues. V lost 4 bases to trimming and J lost 4 bases; unmatched junction nucleotides: 0. DNA for the CDR3: TGCGCCAGCAGTGCAGGGGGAGAGACCCAGTACTTC. It specifies CASSAGGETQYF.

This clone was picked up a small number of times. The rearrangement joins TRBV18 to TRBJ1-6, with D uncertain. Germline assignment: CDR1 KGHSH and CDR2 LQKENI. Between the trimmed V and J ends, which lost 1 base and 7 bases, there was a span of 14 bases. The CDR3 sequence is 16 residues long. CDR3: CASSPRRVGENSPLHF. Here the CDR3 DNA reads TGTGCCAGCTCACCACGTCGAGTAGGCGAAAATTCACCCCTCCACTTT. Full variable domain (missing parts from reference TRBV18 and TRBJ1-6): NAGVMQNPRHLVRRRGQEARLRCSPMKGHSHVYWYRQLPEEGLKFMVYLQKENIIDESGMPKERFSAEFPKEGPSILRIQQVVRGDSAAYFCASSPRRVGENSPLHFGNGTRLTVT.

This chain connects TRBV6-6 to TRBJ2-2; possibly TRBD1 for D (5 bases). The germline V gene has CDR1 MNHNY and CDR2 SVGAGI (reference sequence). This CDR3 spans 14 amino acids. V was pared by 4 bases and J by 6 bases, with 12 bases between. CDR3 sequence reads: CASSSQGKAGELFF. CDR3 DNA: TGTGCCAGCAGTTCCCAGGGAAAAGCCGGGGAGCTGTTTTTT.

V and J are TRBV5-1 and TRBJ2-3; 7 nucleotides align to TRBD1. This CDR3 contains 16 residues. CDR1 is SGHRS and CDR2 is YFSETQ in the germline V gene. V was pared by 0 bases and J by 0 bases, with 4 bases of the junction left unmatched. The CDR3 reads CASSLEGTASTDTQYF. The DNA for the CDR3 is TGCGCCAGCAGCTTGGAAGGGACAGCTAGCACAGATACGCAGTATTTT. Together with reference TRBV5-1 and TRBJ2-3, the CDR3 gives the full variable domain: KAGVTQTPRYLIKTRGQQVTLSCSPISGHRSVSWYQQTPGQGLQFLFEYFSETQRNKGNFPGRFSGRQFSNSRSEMNVSTLELGDSALYLCASSLEGTASTDTQYFGPGTRLTVL.

This clone occurred once. One end of the junction fails to match germline, which may point to a read error. The rearrangement links TRBV19 to TRBJ2-2, with D possibly called TRBD1 or TRBD2 (6 bases each). This CDR3 is built from 15 residues. Germline V gene lookup returns CDR1 LNHDA and CDR2 SQIVND (reference sequence). The CDR3 DNA reads TGTGCCAGTACCCCAGGGGAGGCGAACACCGGGGAGCTGCTTTTT. This encodes CASTPGEANTGELLF.

J is TRBJ1-2 and V is TRBV19; 9 bases agree with TRBD1. Trimming removed 9 bases from V and 2 bases from J; junction bases left unmatched: 4. Germline CDR1 reads LNHDA; CDR2 reads SQIVND (reference sequence). The CDR3 totals 13 residues. Here the CDR3 DNA reads TGTGCCAGGGACAGGGGAAACAACTATGGCTACACCTTC. As protein: CARDRGNNYGYTF.

The chain has TRBV7-2 and TRBJ1-6; unclear D gene. Germline loops: CDR1 SGHTA, CDR2 FQGNSA. CDR3 length: 14 amino acids. The V end was cut by 5 bases, the J end by 3 bases, with 8 bases between. The CDR3 loop reads CASSLDGYNSPLHF. The DNA for the CDR3 is TGTGCCAGCAGCCTCGACGGCTATAATTCACCCCTCCACTTT. Full variable domain (missing parts from reference TRBV7-2 and TRBJ1-6): GAGVSQSPSNKVTEKGKDVELRCDPISGHTALYWYRQSLGQGLEFLIYFQGNSAPDKSGLPSDRFSAERTGGSVSTLTIQRTQQEDSAVYLCASSLDGYNSPLHFGNGTRLTVT.

This chain connects TRBV5-1 to TRBJ1-3; 8 bases are shared with TRBD1. The CDR3 runs 13 residues. Losses at the gene ends were 3 bases for V and 4 bases for J; bases not matched to a gene: 0. From germline, CDR1 is SGHRS and CDR2 YFSETQ. The CDR3 reads CASSSGGGNTIYF. DNA of the CDR3: TGCGCCAGCAGCTCAGGGGGCGGAAACACCATATATTTT.

The CDR3 DNA follows: TGTGCCAGCAGCACGGGACAGGTCTATGGCTACACCTTC. As protein: CASSTGQVYGYTF. The chain is built from TRBV11-2 and TRBJ1-2, with TRBD1 matching over 8 bases. This CDR3 has 13 residues. V lost 5 bases and J lost 4; bases outside the gene matches: 3. The germline V gene has CDR1 SGHAT and CDR2 FQNNGV.

This clone was recorded once. V usage is TRBV6-1 and J usage is TRBJ2-1; TRBD1 matches 8 bases. In germline, CDR1 is MNHNS, CDR2 SASEGT. The CDR3 length is 14 residues. Unmatched junction bases numbered 8, after V lost 8 bases and J lost 5 bases. Here the CDR3 DNA reads TGTGCCAGCGATTCACAGGGGGTGCACAATGAGCAGTTCTTC. Translating gives CASDSQGVHNEQFF.

The chain couples TRBV13 to TRBJ2-1, with 13 bases lining up with TRBD2. Germline trimming cut 5 bases from V and 4 bases from J; bases unmatched to any gene: 5. The V gene's germline CDR1 is PRHDT and CDR2 FYEKMQ (reference sequence). The CDR3 extends over 16 amino acids. CDR3 protein: CASSTRTSGGYNEQFF. The DNA for the CDR3 is TGTGCCAGCAGCACCCGGACTAGCGGGGGATACAATGAGCAGTTCTTC.

This chain uses TRBV6-6 with TRBJ1-6; no definite D call. V was clipped by 6 bases and J by 6 bases, with 6 bases between them. Germline loops: CDR1 MNHNY, CDR2 SVGAGI (reference sequence). This CDR3 comprises 12 residues. Here the CDR3 DNA reads TGTGCCAGCAGGAATACTAATTCACCCCTCCACTTT. This codes for CASRNTNSPLHF.

The rearrangement joins TRBV10-3 to TRBJ1-2; TRBD1 is a possible D gene (6 bases). Per the germline V gene, CDR1 is ENHRY and CDR2 is SYGVKD. The CDR3 extends over 13 amino acids. Trimming left V 6 bases short and J 5 bases short, with 13 bases between. As DNA, the CDR3 is TGTGCCATCAGAACAGGGAGGGAGTATGGCTACACCTTC. It codes for CAIRTGREYGYTF.

V and J are TRBV6-5 and TRBJ1-4; D is ambiguous. The germline V gene has CDR1 MNHEY and CDR2 SVGAGI. Trimming shortened V by 6 bases and J by 4 bases, and 15 bases separated the two germline ends. The CDR3 contains 15 residues. The CDR3 spells CASSPLTSGNEKLFF. CDR3 DNA: TGTGCCAGCAGCCCTCTAACGTCGGGTAATGAAAAACTGTTTTTT.

The chain combines TRBV30 with TRBJ1-3, with 9 positions matching TRBD1. Germline-derived CDR1 and CDR2 are GTSNPN and SVGIG (reference sequence). This CDR3 comprises 14 residues. Germline trimming cut 8 bases from V and 0 bases from J; bases unmatched to any gene: 5. The CDR3 sequence is CAGDRASSGNTIYF. The CDR3, as DNA: TGTGCCGGGGACAGGGCGAGCTCTGGAAACACCATATATTTT.

The gene calls are TRBV6-6 and TRBJ2-7, with 7 bases matching TRBD1. CDR3 size: 15 residues. J lost 3 bases, V lost 6 bases, and 11 bases had no gene match. CDR1 is MNHNY, CDR2 SVGAGI, per germline (reference sequence). The chain's CDR3 is CASSGPTGQIYEQYF. For the CDR3, the DNA is TGTGCCAGCAGCGGACCGACGGGACAGATCTACGAGCAGTACTTC.

The chain employs TRBV6-1 and TRBJ2-3, with D perhaps TRBD2 (5 bases). The CDR3 spans 15 residues. The V gene's germline CDR1 is MNHNS and CDR2 SASEGT. Trimming stripped 10 bases from V and 2 bases from J, with 19 bases between. As DNA, the CDR3 is TGTGCCATCGACACCCCCAGCGGCAACACAGATACGCAGTATTTT. It is translated as CAIDTPSGNTDTQYF.

This clone has only a few counts. This chain connects TRBV29-1 to TRBJ1-2; 8 positions agree with TRBD1. The CDR3 is made up of 12 amino acids. Germline V gene lookup returns CDR1 SQVTM and CDR2 ANQGSEA. With 5 bases clipped from V and 3 bases from J, the junction kept 2 bases outside the gene matches. CDR3 amino acids: CSVRTGYYGYTF. The CDR3 DNA follows: TGCAGCGTTAGGACAGGGTACTATGGCTACACCTTC.

The chain carries TRBV27 and TRBJ2-1; no firm D call. Germline CDR1 is MNHEY and CDR2 is SMNVEV (reference sequence). The CDR3 is 13 amino acids. V lost 4 bases and J 0 bases, leaving 4 bases between the germline ends. As DNA, the CDR3 is TGTGCCAGCAGTTCGAGCTCCTACAATGAGCAGTTCTTC. Translated: CASSSSSYNEQFF.

The chain recombines TRBV5-4 with TRBJ2-5; possible D gene TRBD2, 6 bases. V was shortened by 0 bases and J by 1 base, with 16 bases between the two germline ends. Per the germline V gene, CDR1 is SGHNT and CDR2 is YYREEE (reference sequence). The CDR3 is made up of 17 amino acids. The CDR3 DNA is TGTGCCAGCAGCTTGGCCTTGGGCGGGAACCGCCAAGAGACCCAGTACTTC. Translation: CASSLALGGNRQETQYF.

This sequence joins TRBV9 and TRBJ2-6; D remains ambiguous. Germline loops: CDR1 SGDLS, CDR2 YYNGEE. The germline V and J ends were trimmed by 0 bases and 0 bases, with 13 bases remaining between them. The CDR3 runs to 18 residues. CDR3 in DNA: TGTGCCAGCAGCGTAGGCCGGGTTCCTGGCTCTGGGGCCAACGTCCTGACTTTC. This sequence encodes CASSVGRVPGSGANVLTF. The full variable domain, in which reference TRBV9 and TRBJ2-6 provide the parts outside the CDR3, is DSGVTQTPKHLITATGQRVTLRCSPRSGDLSVYWYQQSLDQGLQFLIQYYNGEERAKGNILERFSAQQFPDLHSELNLSSLELGDSALYFCASSVGRVPGSGANVLTFGAGSRLTVL.

This clone came up a few times. The chain uses TRBV7-8 and TRBJ2-5; D possibly corresponds to TRBD1 (6 bases). Germline V gene data show CDR1 as SGHVS and CDR2 as FQNEAQ. Trimming stripped 1 base from V and 1 base from J, with 19 bases between. The CDR3 contains 18 residues. The DNA of the CDR3 is TGTGCCAGCAGCTTAGGTCGTTATTTGGGGGCCCCCCAAGAGACCCAGTACTTC. Its protein product is CASSLGRYLGAPQETQYF.

This clone was seen once. This chain links TRBV27 with TRBJ1-3; unclear D gene. V shed 6 bases and J shed 1 base, with 10 bases lying between them. Germline-derived CDR1 and CDR2 are MNHEY and SMNVEV (reference sequence). This CDR3 is built from 14 residues. This chain's CDR3 is CASSTRSSGNTIYF. The CDR3 nucleotides read TGTGCCAGCAGCACCCGGAGTTCTGGAAACACCATATATTTT.

This clone was observed a handful of times. The chain couples TRBV18 to TRBJ1-5; D gene uncertain. The germline CDR1 and CDR2 sequences are KGHSH and LQKENI. The V gene lost 1 base and the J gene lost 4 bases, with 8 bases spanning the gap. The CDR3 covers 14 residues. As DNA, the CDR3 is TGTGCCAGCTCACCACGGAGGGAAAATCAGCCCCAGCATTTT. Translated: CASSPRRENQPQHF. Filled out from reference TRBV18 and TRBJ1-5, the complete variable domain reads NAGVMQNPRHLVRRRGQEARLRCSPMKGHSHVYWYRQLPEEGLKFMVYLQKENIIDESGMPKERFSAEFPKEGPSILRIQQVVRGDSAAYFCASSPRRENQPQHFGDGTRLSIL.

The gene calls are TRBV27 and TRBJ2-3; D unresolved. The CDR3 is 18 amino acids. Per germline, CDR1 MNHEY and CDR2 SMNVEV (reference sequence). V lost 2 bases, J lost 2 bases, and 20 bases lay in between. This CDR3 is CASSLLFQTGVHTDTQYF. The DNA of the CDR3 is TGTGCCAGCAGTTTACTTTTCCAGACTGGCGTCCACACAGATACGCAGTATTTT.

This sequence joins TRBV19 and TRBJ2-3; 12 nucleotides agree with TRBD2. Germline values: CDR1 LNHDA, CDR2 SQIVND (reference sequence). V shed 5 bases, J shed 4 bases, and the junction held 7 bases outside the gene matches. This CDR3 has 16 residues. DNA for the CDR3: TGTGCCAGTAGTTCAGGGGCTAGCGGGGGGGCAGATACGCAGTATTTT. Translated: CASSSGASGGADTQYF.

This clone was found a few times. The chain combines TRBV5-1 with TRBJ1-3; D is undetermined. CDR3 length: 12 residues. V gave up 0 bases and J gave up 2 bases, with 0 bases separating them. Germline-derived CDR1 and CDR2 are SGHRS and YFSETQ. This CDR3 reads CASSLAGNTIYF. The CDR3 DNA follows: TGCGCCAGCAGCTTGGCTGGAAACACCATATATTTT.

This CDR3 reads CASSLVRQGVTPETQYF. The CDR3 coding sequence is TGCGCCAGCAGCTTGGTACGACAGGGGGTGACGCCGGAGACCCAGTACTTC. The chain is built from TRBV5-1 and TRBJ2-5; 9 positions agree with TRBD1. Germline CDR1 and CDR2: SGHRS and YFSETQ. This CDR3 has 17 residues. The V and J ends lost 0 bases and 5 bases, in that order; junction bases with no gene match: 11.